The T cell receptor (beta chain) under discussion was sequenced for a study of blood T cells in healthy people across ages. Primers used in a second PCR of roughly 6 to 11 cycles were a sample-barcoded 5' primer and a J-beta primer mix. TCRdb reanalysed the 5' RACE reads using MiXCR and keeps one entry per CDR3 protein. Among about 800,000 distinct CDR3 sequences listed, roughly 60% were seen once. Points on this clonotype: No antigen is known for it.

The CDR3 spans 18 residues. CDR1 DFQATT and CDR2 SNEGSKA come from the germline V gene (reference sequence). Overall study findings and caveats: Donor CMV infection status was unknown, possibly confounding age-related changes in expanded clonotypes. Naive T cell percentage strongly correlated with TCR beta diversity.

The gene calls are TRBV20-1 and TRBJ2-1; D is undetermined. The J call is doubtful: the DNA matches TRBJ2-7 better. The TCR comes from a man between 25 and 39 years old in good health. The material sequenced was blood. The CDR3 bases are TGCAGTGCTGGGGATGGATTAGAACGGACCACCAGGTACAATGAGCAGTACTTC. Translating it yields CSAGDGLERTTRYNEQYF.